The 29 T cell receptor beta chains presented below share a single source sample, sequenced in a study of blood T cell repertoires in COVID-19. The protocol was immunoSEQ multiplex PCR, while the TCRdb copy is restricted to in-frame clones and leaves out a portion. The repertoire includes approximately 190,000 clones, almost 85% of them detected once, and roughly 5.3% sits in the top ten. Sequencing was performed on peripheral blood. The receptors stem from a woman aged 70 to 79 with active or convalescent COVID-19.

This sequence joins TRBV6-2 or TRBV6-3 and TRBJ2-3; the D gene is possibly TRBD1 (6 bases). Trimming took 6 bases from V and 2 from J, leaving 12 bases between them. The germline gives CDR1 MNHEY, CDR2 SVGEGT. The CDR3 is 14 residues long. The CDR3 coding sequence is TGTGCCAGCAGCCCAGGGGTGGACACAGATACGCAGTATTTT. This encodes CASSPGVDTDTQYF.

The chain couples TRBV2 to TRBJ2-7; perhaps TRBD1 as D (6 bases). The CDR3 has 14 amino acids. Germline lookup yields CDR1 SNHLY and CDR2 FYNNEI. V gave up 4 bases and J gave up 4 bases, with 14 bases separating them. The CDR3 loop is CASSGARGIYEQYF. As DNA, the CDR3 is TGTGCCAGCAGTGGGGCCAGGGGAATATACGAGCAGTACTTC.

This clone showed up just once. V gene TRBV23-1 combines with J gene TRBJ2-7; D perhaps matches TRBD2 (6 bases). TRBV23-1 is known as an ORF, though its function is uncertain. The ends were cut back, 11 bases at V and 6 bases at J, with 14 bases in the middle. CDR3 length: 11 residues. The CDR3 bases are TGCGCCGGCGGAGGGCTCCGCGAGCAGTACTTC. Amino acids: CAGGGLREQYF.

This clone was detected once. This chain joins TRBV7-9 and TRBJ2-7; 8 nucleotides agree with TRBD2. Germline V CDR1 and CDR2: SEHNR, FQNEAQ (reference sequence). V dropped 1 base and J dropped 0; count of bases not matched to a gene: 2. The CDR3 covers 15 residues. CDR3: CASSLGAGGSYEQYF. The CDR3 bases are TGTGCCAGCAGCTTAGGGGCGGGGGGCTCCTACGAGCAGTACTTC.

V is TRBV3-1 (or the pseudogene TRBV3-2) and J is TRBJ2-1; weak D call: TRBD2 (7 bases). V was cut by 3 bases and J by 2 bases, with 14 bases left in between. Germline CDR1 is LGHDT and CDR2 is YNNKEL (reference sequence). CDR3 length: 16 amino acids. The CDR3 reads CASSQKKGGTYNEQFF. For the CDR3, the DNA is TGTGCCAGCAGCCAGAAGAAGGGGGGGACCTACAATGAGCAGTTCTTC.

This clone turned up a few times. CDR3 sequence: CASSLAAWAEGEEKLFF. The CDR3 DNA follows: TGTGCCAGCAGCTTGGCTGCGTGGGCAGAAGGCGAGGAAAAACTGTTTTTT. The rearrangement links TRBV5-5 to TRBJ1-4; D uncertain. V lost 0 bases to trimming and J lost 8 bases, with 20 bases between them. CDR3 size: 17 residues. The germline gives CDR1 SGHKS, CDR2 YYEKEE (reference sequence).

The genes are TRBV2 and TRBJ1-5, with 10 nucleotides matching TRBD1. The CDR3 runs 15 residues. After removal of 7 bases from V and 3 bases from J, the junction contained 6 bases not matched to a gene. CDR1 SNHLY and CDR2 FYNNEI come from the germline V gene. CDR3 DNA sequence: TGTGCCAGCACCGACAGGGGGCTCGACAATCAGCCCCAGCATTTT. Translating gives CASTDRGLDNQPQHF.

The chain couples TRBV7-9 to TRBJ1-4, with D possibly matching TRBD1 (5 bases). V shed 5 bases and J shed 4 bases, with 14 bases lying between them. The CDR3 has 15 amino acids. In germline, CDR1 is SEHNR, CDR2 FQNEAQ (reference sequence). CDR3 protein: CASSPNQGNNEKLFF. As DNA, the CDR3 is TGTGCCAGCAGCCCGAACCAGGGAAATAATGAAAAACTGTTTTTT.

This sequence joins TRBV19 and TRBJ2-2; perhaps TRBD1 as D (6 bases). The CDR3 totals 15 residues. Between the trimmed V and J ends, which lost 3 bases and 7 bases, there was a span of 15 bases. CDR1 LNHDA and CDR2 SQIVND come from the germline V gene (reference sequence). The CDR3 region has the DNA TGTGCCAGTAGTATTTGGGGGACCAGGGGCGGGGAGCTGTTTTTT. Protein: CASSIWGTRGGELFF.

The chain couples TRBV7-6 to TRBJ2-7; D possibly corresponds to TRBD1 (6 bases). V lost 1 base and J 2 bases, leaving 6 bases between the germline ends. CDR3 size: 13 residues. Per germline, CDR1 SGHVS and CDR2 FNYEAQ. The CDR3 here is CASSLGTAYEQYF. The CDR3 coding sequence is TGTGCCAGCAGCTTAGGGACAGCCTACGAGCAGTACTTC.

The sample holds a few counts of this clone. The genes are TRBV19 and TRBJ2-6, with D hard to call. V was pared by 7 bases and J by 0 bases, with 13 bases between. Germline CDR1 and CDR2: LNHDA and SQIVND (reference sequence). This CDR3 region has 16 residues. The CDR3 DNA follows: TGTGCCAGTATGCGCAGAGGCTACTCTGGGGCCAACGTCCTGACTTTC. Protein product: CASMRRGYSGANVLTF.

The chain couples TRBV11-2 to TRBJ2-7; D gene ambiguous. V was trimmed by 1 base and J by 4 bases, leaving 11 bases between them. The CDR3 totals 14 residues. Germline CDR1 and CDR2: SGHAT and FQNNGV. The chain's CDR3 is CASSLVARKYEQYF. In nucleotides, the CDR3 is TGTGCCAGCAGCTTAGTGGCCAGAAAATACGAGCAGTACTTC.

The V gene is TRBV5-6, the J gene TRBJ1-1, with a tentative D call TRBD1 (6 bases). Between the trimmed V and J ends, which lost 3 bases and 2 bases, there was a span of 17 bases. CDR3 size: 16 residues. The germline V gene has CDR1 SGHDT and CDR2 YYEEEE. CDR3 in DNA: TGTGCCAGCAGCTCTAACGCGGACAGCCTAAACACTGAAGCTTTCTTT. Amino acids: CASSSNADSLNTEAFF.

V and J are TRBV7-3 and TRBJ2-1; D gene uncertain. This CDR3 is built from 13 residues. Looked up from germline, CDR1 is SGHTA and CDR2 is FQGTGA. V lost 2 bases, J lost 5 bases, and 7 bases lay in between. The chain's CDR3 is CASSLGRNNEQFF. CDR3 DNA sequence: TGTGCCAGCAGCTTAGGGCGCAACAATGAGCAGTTCTTC.

This clone has just a few counts. CDR3 DNA: TGTGCCAGCAGCCAAGATCAGGAACACGCAGATACGCAGTATTTT. Protein: CASSQDQEHADTQYF. The chain combines TRBV4-2 with TRBJ2-3; no clear D gene. CDR1 and CDR2 (germline): LGHNA, YNFKEQ. Trimming left V 0 bases short and J 4 bases short, with 11 bases between. The length of the CDR3 is 15 residues.

This chain joins TRBV5-1 and TRBJ2-7; 10 bases are shared with TRBD2. The CDR3 covers 14 residues. Germline CDR1 SGHRS, CDR2 YFSETQ. The trim removed 1 base at V and 5 bases at J, leaving 3 bases unmatched. The DNA for the CDR3 is TGCGCCAGCAGCTTGAGCGGGAGGGCCGACGAGCAGTACTTC. Translated: CASSLSGRADEQYF.

The chain recombines TRBV5-1 with TRBJ1-2; a weak D match, TRBD1 (5 bases). Germline loops: CDR1 SGHRS, CDR2 YFSETQ. This CDR3 has 15 amino acids. Trimming took off 2 bases at V and 4 bases at J, with 15 bases between the two ends. The CDR3 loop is CASSFTGARGYGYTF. For the CDR3, the DNA is TGCGCCAGCAGCTTCACAGGAGCAAGGGGCTATGGCTACACCTTC.

This chain connects TRBV7-9 to TRBJ2-1, with D possibly matching TRBD1 (5 bases). Trimming shortened V by 3 bases and J by 3 bases, and 9 bases separated the two germline ends. Germline values: CDR1 SEHNR, CDR2 FQNEAQ (reference sequence). The CDR3 covers 14 residues. The CDR3 bases are TGTGCCAGCAGCTTTCTGGGGCTCTACAATGAGCAGTTCTTC. Translation gives CASSFLGLYNEQFF.

The rearrangement joins TRBV10-3 to TRBJ2-5, with 11 positions matching TRBD1. Trimming removed 6 bases from V and 1 base from J; junction bases left unmatched: 1. The germline V gene encodes CDR1 ENHRY and CDR2 SYGVKD. The CDR3 totals 14 residues. CDR3 in amino acids: CAIRGTGGQETQYF. CDR3 nucleotides: TGTGCCATCAGGGGGACAGGGGGCCAAGAGACCCAGTACTTC.

This sequence joins TRBV5-4 and TRBJ2-2; D is possibly TRBD1 (5 bases). Germline loops: CDR1 SGHNT, CDR2 YYREEE (reference sequence). The CDR3 is made up of 14 amino acids. Trimming took 3 bases from V and 1 from J, leaving 7 bases between them. CDR3 residues: CASSWGRNTGELFF. The CDR3 coding sequence is TGTGCCAGCAGCTGGGGCAGGAACACCGGGGAGCTGTTTTTT.

The CDR3 reads CASSQDWSPGLRNTIYF. For the CDR3, the DNA is TGTGCCAGCAGCCAAGATTGGAGTCCAGGGCTAAGAAACACCATATATTTT. This chain uses TRBV3-1 (or the pseudogene TRBV3-2) with TRBJ1-3; TRBD1 might be the D (5 bases). This CDR3 is built from 17 residues. The V gene lost 0 bases and the J gene lost 5 bases, with 17 bases spanning the gap. Germline-derived CDR1 and CDR2 are LGHDT and YNNKEL (reference sequence).

This rearrangement joins TRBV2 to TRBJ1-5; no definite D call. This CDR3 contains 14 residues. The germline V and J ends were trimmed by 4 bases and 0 bases, with 7 bases remaining between them. From germline, CDR1 is SNHLY and CDR2 FYNNEI. The CDR3 spells CASSAGNSNQPQHF. CDR3 DNA: TGTGCCAGCAGTGCAGGTAATAGCAATCAGCCCCAGCATTTT.

This clone was seen only once. The chain has TRBV10-3 and TRBJ2-7; D might be TRBD2 (5 bases). The CDR3 sequence is 14 residues long. Trimming cost V 2 bases and J 0 bases, with 8 bases left between them. The germline V gene has CDR1 ENHRY and CDR2 SYGVKD. This CDR3 is CAISEGGSSYEQYF. CDR3 coding DNA: TGTGCCATCAGTGAGGGAGGAAGCTCCTACGAGCAGTACTTC.

The chain combines TRBV2 with TRBJ2-5; D is undetermined. Germline V gives CDR1 SNHLY, CDR2 FYNNEI. The V gene lost 1 base and the J gene lost 1 base, with 10 bases spanning the gap. This CDR3 region has 15 residues. The CDR3 DNA reads TGTGCCAGCAGTGAAGACGTCGCGCTCCAAGAGACCCAGTACTTC. This encodes CASSEDVALQETQYF.

Written as DNA, the CDR3 is TGTGCCAGTAGTATCCCGGGACAGTACAATCAGCCCCAGCATTTT. Residues: CASSIPGQYNQPQHF. This sequence joins TRBV19 and TRBJ1-5, with 7 bases fitting TRBD1. Trimming cost V 3 bases and J 3 bases; bases outside gene matches: 5. Germline loops: CDR1 LNHDA, CDR2 SQIVND (reference sequence). The length of the CDR3 is 15 residues.

This clone was observed a single time. This chain links TRBV5-1 with TRBJ2-5; 9 bases match TRBD1. With 3 bases clipped from V and 3 bases from J, the junction kept 6 bases outside the gene matches. Germline V lookup: CDR1 SGHRS, CDR2 YFSETQ. The CDR3 sequence is 15 residues long. The CDR3 region has the DNA TGCGCCAGCAGCTGGACAGGGGACCCCGAAGAGACCCAGTACTTC. Translated: CASSWTGDPEETQYF. The full variable domain, its missing parts supplied by reference TRBV5-1 and TRBJ2-5, is KAGVTQTPRYLIKTRGQQVTLSCSPISGHRSVSWYQQTPGQGLQFLFEYFSETQRNKGNFPGRFSGRQFSNSRSEMNVSTLELGDSALYLCASSWTGDPEETQYFGPGTRLLVL.

V is TRBV3-1 (or the pseudogene TRBV3-2) and J is TRBJ2-5, with 11 positions matching TRBD2. Looked up from germline, CDR1 is LGHDT and CDR2 is YNNKEL (reference sequence). The CDR3 has 18 residues. V dropped 0 bases and J dropped 4; count of bases not matched to a gene: 10. CDR3 DNA: TGTGCCAGCAGCCAAGAAAAACTAGCGGGAGTTCTAGGAGAGACCCAGTACTTC. Protein: CASSQEKLAGVLGETQYF.

This clone was recorded once. Germline and junction disagree at one end, which may indicate a read error. This chain links TRBV6-5 with TRBJ2-1; TRBD1 might be the D (5 bases). The CDR3 loop spans 13 amino acids. The germline V gene has CDR1 MNHEY and CDR2 SVGAGI. The CDR3 region has the DNA TGTGCCAGCAGTATCAGCAATGGGGCCCTGAGGCTCTTC. Translated, it gives CASSISNGALRLF.

This sequence joins TRBV15 and TRBJ2-3, with D tentatively TRBD2 (7 bases). CDR1 and CDR2 from the germline V gene are LNHNV and YYDKDF (reference sequence). CDR3 length: 20 amino acids. Deletions cut 1 base from V and 3 bases from J, with 26 bases between. CDR3 sequence: CATSRGLGGGDSRTTDTQYF. The CDR3 coding sequence is TGTGCCACCAGCAGAGGGCTAGGAGGGGGGGATTCGAGAACTACAGATACGCAGTATTTT.